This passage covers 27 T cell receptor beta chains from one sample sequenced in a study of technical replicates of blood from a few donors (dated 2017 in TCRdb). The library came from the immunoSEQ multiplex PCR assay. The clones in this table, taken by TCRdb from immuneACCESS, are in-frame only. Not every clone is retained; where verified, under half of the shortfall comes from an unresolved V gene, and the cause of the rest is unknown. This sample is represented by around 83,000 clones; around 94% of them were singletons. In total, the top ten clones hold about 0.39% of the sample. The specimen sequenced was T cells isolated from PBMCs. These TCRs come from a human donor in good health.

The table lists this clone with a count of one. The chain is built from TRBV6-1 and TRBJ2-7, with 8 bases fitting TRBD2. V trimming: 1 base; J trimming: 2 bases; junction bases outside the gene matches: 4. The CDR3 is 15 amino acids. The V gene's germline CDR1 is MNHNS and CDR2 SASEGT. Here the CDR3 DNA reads TGTGCCAGCAGTGAAGGGCTAGCGGGCGCCTACGAGCAGTACTTC. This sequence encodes CASSEGLAGAYEQYF.

The CDR3 coding sequence is TGCAGCGTTAGAGCGGGAGGGCCGCAAGAGCAGTACTTC. This encodes CSVRAGGPQEQYF. This chain uses TRBV29-1 with TRBJ2-7, with 10 positions matching TRBD2. The CDR3 consists of 13 residues. Per the germline V gene, CDR1 is SQVTM and CDR2 is ANQGSEA. The trim removed 5 bases at V and 7 bases at J, leaving 8 bases unmatched.

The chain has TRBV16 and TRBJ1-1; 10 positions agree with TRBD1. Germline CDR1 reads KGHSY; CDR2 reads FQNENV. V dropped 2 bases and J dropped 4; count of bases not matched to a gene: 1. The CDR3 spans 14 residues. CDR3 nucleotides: TGTGCCAGCAGCCAACGGACAGGGGGCACTGAAGCTTTCTTT. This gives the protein CASSQRTGGTEAFF.

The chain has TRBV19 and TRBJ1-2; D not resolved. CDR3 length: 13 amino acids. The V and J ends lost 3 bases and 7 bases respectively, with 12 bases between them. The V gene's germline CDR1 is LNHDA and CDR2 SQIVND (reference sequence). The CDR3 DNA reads TGTGCCAGTAGTATGTCTAGGACTCGTGGCTACACCTTC. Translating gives CASSMSRTRGYTF.

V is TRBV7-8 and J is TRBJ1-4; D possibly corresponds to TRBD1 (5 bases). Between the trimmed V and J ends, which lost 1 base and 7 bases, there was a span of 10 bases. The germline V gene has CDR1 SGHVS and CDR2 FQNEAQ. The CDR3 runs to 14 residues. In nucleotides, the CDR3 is TGTGCCAGCAGCTTAGTAGGGGTAGTTGAAAAACTGTTTTTT. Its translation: CASSLVGVVEKLFF.

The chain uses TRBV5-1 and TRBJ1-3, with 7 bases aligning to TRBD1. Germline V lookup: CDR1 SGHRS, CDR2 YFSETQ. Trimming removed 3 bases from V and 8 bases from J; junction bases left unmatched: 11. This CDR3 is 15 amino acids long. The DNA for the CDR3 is TGCGCCAGCAGCTACACTAACAGGGGATCGGACACCATATATTTT. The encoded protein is CASSYTNRGSDTIYF.

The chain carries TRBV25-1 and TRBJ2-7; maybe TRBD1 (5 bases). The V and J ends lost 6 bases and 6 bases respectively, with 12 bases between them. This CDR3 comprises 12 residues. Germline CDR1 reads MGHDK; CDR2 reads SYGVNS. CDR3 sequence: CASSNSGREQYF. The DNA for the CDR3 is TGTGCCAGCAGCAATTCAGGGCGCGAGCAGTACTTC.

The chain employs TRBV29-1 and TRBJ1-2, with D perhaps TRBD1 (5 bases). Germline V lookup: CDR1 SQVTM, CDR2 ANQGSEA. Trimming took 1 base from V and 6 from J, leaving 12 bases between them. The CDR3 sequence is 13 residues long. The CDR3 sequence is CSVEAGEGDGYTF. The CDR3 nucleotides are TGCAGCGTTGAAGCGGGGGAGGGAGATGGCTACACCTTC.

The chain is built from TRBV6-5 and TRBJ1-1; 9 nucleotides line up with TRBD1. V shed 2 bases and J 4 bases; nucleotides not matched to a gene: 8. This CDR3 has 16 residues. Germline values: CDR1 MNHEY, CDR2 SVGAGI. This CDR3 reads CASSYQIQGAGTEAFF. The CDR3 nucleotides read TGTGCCAGCAGTTACCAAATACAGGGGGCGGGCACTGAAGCTTTCTTT.

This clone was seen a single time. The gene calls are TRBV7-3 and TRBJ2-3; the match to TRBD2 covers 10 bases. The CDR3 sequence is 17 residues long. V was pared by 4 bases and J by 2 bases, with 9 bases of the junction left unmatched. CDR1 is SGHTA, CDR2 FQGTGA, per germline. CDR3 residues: CASSYPRTSGDTDTQYF. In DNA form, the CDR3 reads TGTGCCAGCAGCTATCCGAGGACTAGCGGAGACACAGATACGCAGTATTTT.

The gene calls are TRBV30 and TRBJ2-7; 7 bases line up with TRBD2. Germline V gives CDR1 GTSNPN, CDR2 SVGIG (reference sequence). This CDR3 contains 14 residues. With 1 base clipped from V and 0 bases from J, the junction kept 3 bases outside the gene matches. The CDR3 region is CAWSALADSYEQYF. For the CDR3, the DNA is TGTGCCTGGAGTGCGCTAGCGGACTCCTACGAGCAGTACTTC.

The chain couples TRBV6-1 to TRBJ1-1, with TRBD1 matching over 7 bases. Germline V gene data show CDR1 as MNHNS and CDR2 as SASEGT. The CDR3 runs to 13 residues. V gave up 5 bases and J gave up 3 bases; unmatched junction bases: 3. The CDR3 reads CASSQTGDTEAFF. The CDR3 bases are TGTGCCAGCAGTCAAACAGGGGACACTGAAGCTTTCTTT.

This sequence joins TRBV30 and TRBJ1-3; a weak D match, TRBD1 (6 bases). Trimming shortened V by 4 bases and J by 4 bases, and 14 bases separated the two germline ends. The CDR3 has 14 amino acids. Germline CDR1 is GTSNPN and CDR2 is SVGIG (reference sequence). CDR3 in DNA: TGTGCCTGGACCGCAGGGGCTGCAGGAAACACCATATATTTT. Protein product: CAWTAGAAGNTIYF.

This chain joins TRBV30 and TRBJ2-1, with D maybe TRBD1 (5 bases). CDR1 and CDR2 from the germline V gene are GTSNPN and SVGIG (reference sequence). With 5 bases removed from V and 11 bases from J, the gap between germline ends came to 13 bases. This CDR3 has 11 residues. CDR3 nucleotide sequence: TGTGCCTGGGAAGGGGAACGGAAGCAGTTCTTC. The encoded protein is CAWEGERKQFF.

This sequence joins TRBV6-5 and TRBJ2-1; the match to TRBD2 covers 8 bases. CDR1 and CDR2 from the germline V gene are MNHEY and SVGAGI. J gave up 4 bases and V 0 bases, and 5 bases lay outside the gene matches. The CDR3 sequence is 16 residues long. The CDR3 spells CASSYSRGGGYNEQFF. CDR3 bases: TGTGCCAGCAGTTACTCGAGGGGCGGGGGGTACAATGAGCAGTTCTTC.

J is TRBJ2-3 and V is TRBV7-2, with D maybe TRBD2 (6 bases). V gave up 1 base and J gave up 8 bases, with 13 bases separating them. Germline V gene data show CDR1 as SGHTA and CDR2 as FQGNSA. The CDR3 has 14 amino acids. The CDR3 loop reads CASSLEGAGRTQYF. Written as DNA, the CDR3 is TGTGCCAGCAGCTTAGAAGGGGCGGGACGTACGCAGTATTTT. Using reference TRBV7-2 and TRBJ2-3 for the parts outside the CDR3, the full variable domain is GAGVSQSPSNKVTEKGKDVELRCDPISGHTALYWYRQSLGQGLEFLIYFQGNSAPDKSGLPSDRFSAERTGGSVSTLTIQRTQQEDSAVYLCASSLEGAGRTQYFGPGTRLTVL.

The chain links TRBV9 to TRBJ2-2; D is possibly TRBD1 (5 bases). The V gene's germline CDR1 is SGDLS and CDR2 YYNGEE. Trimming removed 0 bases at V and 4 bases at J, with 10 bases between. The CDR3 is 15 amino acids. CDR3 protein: CASSVAGSGTGELFF. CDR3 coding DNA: TGTGCCAGCAGCGTAGCAGGGTCGGGCACCGGGGAGCTGTTTTTT.

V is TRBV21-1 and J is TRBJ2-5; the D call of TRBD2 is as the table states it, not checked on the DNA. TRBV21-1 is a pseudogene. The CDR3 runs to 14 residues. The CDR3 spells CASSMRGNGETQYF. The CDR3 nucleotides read TGTGCCAGCAGCATGAGAGGGAATGGAGAGACCCAGTACTTC.

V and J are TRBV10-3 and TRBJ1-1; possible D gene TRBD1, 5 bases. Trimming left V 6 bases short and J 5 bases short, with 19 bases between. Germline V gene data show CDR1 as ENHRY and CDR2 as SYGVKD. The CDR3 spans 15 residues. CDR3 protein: CAIRNLRGEGTEAFF. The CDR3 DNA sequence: TGTGCCATCAGGAACCTTCGGGGGGAAGGAACTGAAGCTTTCTTT.

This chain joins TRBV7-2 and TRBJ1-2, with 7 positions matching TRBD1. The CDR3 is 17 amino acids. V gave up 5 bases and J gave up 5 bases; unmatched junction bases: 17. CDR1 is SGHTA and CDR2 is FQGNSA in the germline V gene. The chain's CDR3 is CASSPQQGSPYLYGYTF. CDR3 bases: TGTGCCAGCAGCCCTCAACAGGGGTCCCCCTACCTTTATGGCTACACCTTC.

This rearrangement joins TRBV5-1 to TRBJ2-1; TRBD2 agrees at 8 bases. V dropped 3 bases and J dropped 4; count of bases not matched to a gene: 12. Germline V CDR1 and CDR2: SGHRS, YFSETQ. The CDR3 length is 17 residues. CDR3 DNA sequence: TGCGCCAGCAGCTGGCTCCCTCAGCGGGGGATTTACAATGAGCAGTTCTTC. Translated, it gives CASSWLPQRGIYNEQFF.

CDR3 loop: CASSSAGGNQPQHF. The CDR3 DNA reads TGTGCCAGCAGCTCCGCAGGGGGTAATCAGCCCCAGCATTTT. The rearrangement links TRBV7-9 to TRBJ1-5; TRBD1 agrees at 7 bases. Germline V lookup: CDR1 SEHNR, CDR2 FQNEAQ (reference sequence). Unmatched junction bases numbered 4, after V lost 4 bases and J lost 4 bases. The length of the CDR3 is 14 residues.

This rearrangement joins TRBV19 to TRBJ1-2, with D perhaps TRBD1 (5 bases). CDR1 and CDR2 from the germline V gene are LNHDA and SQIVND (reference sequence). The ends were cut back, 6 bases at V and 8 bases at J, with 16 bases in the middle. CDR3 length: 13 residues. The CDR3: CASSQGAGYGYTF. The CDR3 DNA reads TGTGCCAGTAGCCAGGGAGCGGGGTACGGCTACACCTTC.

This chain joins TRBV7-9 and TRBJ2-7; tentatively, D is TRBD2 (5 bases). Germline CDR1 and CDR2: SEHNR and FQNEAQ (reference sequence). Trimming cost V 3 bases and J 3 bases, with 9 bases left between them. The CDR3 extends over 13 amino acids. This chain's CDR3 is CASSLGEFYEQYF. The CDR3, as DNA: TGTGCCAGCAGCTTGGGAGAGTTCTACGAGCAGTACTTC.

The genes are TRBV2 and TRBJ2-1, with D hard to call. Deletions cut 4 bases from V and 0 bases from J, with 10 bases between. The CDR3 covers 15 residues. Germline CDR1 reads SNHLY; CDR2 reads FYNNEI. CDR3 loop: CASSALKSSYNEQFF. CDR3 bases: TGTGCCAGCAGTGCACTCAAGAGCTCCTACAATGAGCAGTTCTTC.

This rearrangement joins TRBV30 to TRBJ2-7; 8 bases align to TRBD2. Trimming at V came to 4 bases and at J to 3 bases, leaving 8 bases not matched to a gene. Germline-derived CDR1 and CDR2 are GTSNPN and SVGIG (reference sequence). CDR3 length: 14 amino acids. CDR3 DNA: TGTGCCTGGACCCGAGGCGGGGGGCTCTACGAGCAGTACTTC. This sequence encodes CAWTRGGGLYEQYF.

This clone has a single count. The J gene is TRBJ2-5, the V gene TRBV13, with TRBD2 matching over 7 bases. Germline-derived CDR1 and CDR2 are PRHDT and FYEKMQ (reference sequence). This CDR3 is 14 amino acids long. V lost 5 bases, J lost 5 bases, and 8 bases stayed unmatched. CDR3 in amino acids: CASSPRGDLETQYF. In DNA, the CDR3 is TGTGCCAGCAGCCCCCGGGGGGACTTGGAGACCCAGTACTTC.